Reported below is one T cell receptor (beta chain). This CDR3 spans 13 amino acids. Germline V gene lookup returns CDR1 GTSNPN and CDR2 SVGIG (reference sequence). V was shortened by 3 bases and J by 0 bases, with 6 bases between the two germline ends. CD8+ and CD4+ T cells taken from blood had their TCR beta sequenced. TEMRA cells were FACS-enriched, while CD8+ and CD4+ T cells were negatively isolated. Reverse transcription of roughly 0.5 to 1 ug RNA was carried out with random hexamers. MiXCR, run by TCRdb on the immunoSEQ multiplex PCR reads, gives a single entry per CDR3 protein. This sample carries tens of thousands of distinct CDR3 sequences, 85% to 95% of them seen once, and the ten largest clones take roughly 0.3%. This record belongs to a study of CD8 T cells in Susac syndrome. Study details: Patients with Susac syndrome were, at the time of blood collection, therapy-naive, maintained on corticosteroids, or maintained on intravenous immunoglobulin alone.

The chain joins TRBV30 to TRBJ2-4; D remains ambiguous. This TCR was recovered from a human donor with Susac syndrome. Sequencing was carried out using CD4+ T cells from PBMCs. CDR3 sequence: CAWSTGAKNIQYF. CDR3 sequence (DNA): TGTGCCTGGAGCACGGGAGCCAAAAACATTCAGTACTTC.